This T cell receptor (beta chain) was recorded in a study of T cell responses to AZD1222 COVID-19 vaccine. V shed 4 bases and J shed 3 bases, with 16 bases lying between them. Germline loops: CDR1 MDHEN, CDR2 SYDVKM. The CDR3 totals 16 residues. Some clones are missing from TCRdb's copy, which holds only in-frame ones; the method was immunoSEQ multiplex PCR. The sample shows some 130,000 clones, approximately 93% of them seen only once. Sequenced material: peripheral blood, taken on day 0 of AZD1222 vaccination. The receptor was derived from an adult in good health. J is TRBJ2-1 and V is TRBV28, with D possibly matching TRBD1 (6 bases). The CDR3 protein is CASSWTQGSYYNEQFF. The CDR3 DNA sequence: TGTGCCAGCAGTTGGACTCAGGGGTCCTACTACAATGAGCAGTTCTTC. Filled out from reference TRBV28 and TRBJ2-1, the complete variable domain reads DVKVTQSSRYLVKRTGEKVFLECVQDMDHENMFWYRQDPGLGLRLIYFSYDVKMKEKGDIPEGYSVSREKKERFSLILESASTNQTSMYLCASSWTQGSYYNEQFFGPGTRLTVL.